A selection of T cell receptor beta chains follows, all from one sample in a study of blood T cell repertoires in COVID-19. The table came from immunoSEQ multiplex PCR; TCRdb's copy has only in-frame clones and leaves some out. The data contain 250,000 or so clones, just under 90% of them singletons. Sequencing used PBMCs or T cells enriched from blood (not recorded which). The receptors stem from a woman aged 25 to 39 with acute COVID-19. The CDR3 runs from the conserved cysteine through the conserved F or W. The D gene is left open where the match is weak. Where a row states a size, it is once, few, many or the class of an expanded clone; other rows omit it.

CDR3nt: TGTGCCAGCTCGCAGGACAGGGGGCCCTTGAATGAAAAACTGTTTTTT; CDR3aa: CASSQDRGPLNEKLFF; abundance: .; v_gene: TRBV18; j_gene: TRBJ1-4; d_gene: TRBD1
CDR3nt: TGTGCCAGTAGTATCCAACAGGGCACCGGGGAGCTGTTTTTT; CDR3aa: CASSIQQGTGELFF; abundance: .; v_gene: TRBV19; j_gene: TRBJ2-2; d_gene: .
CDR3nt: TGTGCCAGCAGTTTATGGTCAATGGCTAGCACAGATACGCAGTATTTT; CDR3aa: CASSLWSMASTDTQYF; abundance: .; v_gene: TRBV28; j_gene: TRBJ2-3; d_gene: .
CDR3nt: TGTGCCAGCAGTTCCCGACAGGTCGTTCGGTATAATTCACCCCTCCACTTT; CDR3aa: CASSSRQVVRYNSPLHF; abundance: .; v_gene: TRBV27; j_gene: TRBJ1-6; d_gene: .
CDR3nt: TGTGCCAGCAGTTTTAACCGGGATTCACCCCTCCACTTT; CDR3aa: CASSFNRDSPLHF; abundance: .; v_gene: TRBV27; j_gene: TRBJ1-6; d_gene: .
CDR3nt: TGTGCCACCAAGCGGACAGGGGGAGTAACTGAAGCTTTCTTT; CDR3aa: CATKRTGGVTEAFF; abundance: .; v_gene: TRBV6-5; j_gene: TRBJ1-1; d_gene: TRBD1
CDR3nt: TGTGCCAGCAGTTTAAGTCCTACTAGCGGGAGAGGAAATGAGCAGTTCTTC; CDR3aa: CASSLSPTSGRGNEQFF; abundance: .; v_gene: TRBV28; j_gene: TRBJ2-1; d_gene: TRBD2
CDR3nt: TGTGCCAGCAGTTGGGGCCGGTACAATGAGCAGTTCTTC; CDR3aa: CASSWGRYNEQFF; abundance: .; v_gene: TRBV12-3/TRBV12-4; j_gene: TRBJ2-1; d_gene: .
CDR3nt: TGTGCCAGCAGCTTAGACGACGGGTTCCGGCAGTTCTTC; CDR3aa: CASSLDDGFRQFF; abundance: .; v_gene: TRBV7-9; j_gene: TRBJ2-1; d_gene: .
CDR3nt: TGTGCCAGCTCTGACACCGACAGGGATTTTACTAATACGCAGTATTTT; CDR3aa: CASSDTDRDFTNTQYF; abundance: .; v_gene: TRBV9; j_gene: TRBJ2-3; d_gene: TRBD1
CDR3nt: TGTGCCAGCAGCCTAACAACTAATGAAAAACTGTTTTTT; CDR3aa: CASSLTTNEKLFF; abundance: once; v_gene: TRBV3-1/TRBV3-2; j_gene: TRBJ1-4; d_gene: .
CDR3nt: TGTGCCACAACCCCACAGGGGGTGAACACTGAAGCTTTCTTT; CDR3aa: CATTPQGVNTEAFF; abundance: .; v_gene: TRBV10-3; j_gene: TRBJ1-1; d_gene: TRBD1
CDR3nt: TGTGCCAGCAGTCCTAGACAGGGAGAGACCCAGTACTTC; CDR3aa: CASSPRQGETQYF; abundance: .; v_gene: TRBV27; j_gene: TRBJ2-5; d_gene: TRBD1
CDR3nt: TGCAGCGTTGAGATAGCGGGGGACAATGAGCAGTTCTTC; CDR3aa: CSVEIAGDNEQFF; abundance: .; v_gene: TRBV29-1; j_gene: TRBJ2-1; d_gene: TRBD2
CDR3nt: TGTGCCAGCAGCGAGAACCAGGGAAATTGGGGCGGGGAGCTGTTTTTT; CDR3aa: CASSENQGNWGGELFF; abundance: .; v_gene: TRBV7-6; j_gene: TRBJ2-2; d_gene: .
CDR3nt: TGTGCCAGCTCACCATCAAGGGGAACGGACGAGCAGTACTTC; CDR3aa: CASSPSRGTDEQYF; abundance: .; v_gene: TRBV18; j_gene: TRBJ2-7; d_gene: .
CDR3nt: TGTGCCATCTGGGGGGGCATGGGGACCTACGAGCAGTACTTC; CDR3aa: CAIWGGMGTYEQYF; abundance: .; v_gene: TRBV28; j_gene: TRBJ2-7; d_gene: .
CDR3nt: TGTGCCAGCAGCGGTAGAGGGGGGGAAACAGATACGCAGTATTTT; CDR3aa: CASSGRGGETDTQYF; abundance: .; v_gene: TRBV9; j_gene: TRBJ2-3; d_gene: .
CDR3nt: TGTGCCAGTAGTATGAGAGGAGGACAGGGGGGACAGCCCCAGCATTTT; CDR3aa: CASSMRGGQGGQPQHF; abundance: .; v_gene: TRBV19; j_gene: TRBJ1-5; d_gene: TRBD1
CDR3nt: TGTGCCAGCAGCCCCAGGGGGCTCGGGGGTAATCAGCCCCAGCATTTT; CDR3aa: CASSPRGLGGNQPQHF; abundance: .; v_gene: TRBV27; j_gene: TRBJ1-5; d_gene: TRBD1
CDR3nt: TGTGCCAGCAGCCCCCGACAGGGGTTCGAGACCCAGTACTTC; CDR3aa: CASSPRQGFETQYF; abundance: .; v_gene: TRBV7-3; j_gene: TRBJ2-5; d_gene: TRBD1
CDR3nt: TGTGCCAGCAGCAACGCCAATTGGGGAGGGACCCGCGAGCAGTACTTC; CDR3aa: CASSNANWGGTREQYF; abundance: .; v_gene: TRBV7-8; j_gene: TRBJ2-7; d_gene: TRBD2
CDR3nt: TGCGCCAGCAGCCAGGAAGGGGTCTTATCCTACGAGCAGTACTTC; CDR3aa: CASSQEGVLSYEQYF; abundance: .; v_gene: TRBV4-1; j_gene: TRBJ2-7; d_gene: .
CDR3nt: TGTGCCAGCAGTGTAGGACTAGCGGGAGACGAGCAGTACTTC; CDR3aa: CASSVGLAGDEQYF; abundance: .; v_gene: TRBV2; j_gene: TRBJ2-7; d_gene: TRBD2
CDR3nt: TGTGCCAGCACCCCCGGGACAGGAGCCGAAAAACTGTTTTTT; CDR3aa: CASTPGTGAEKLFF; abundance: .; v_gene: TRBV28; j_gene: TRBJ1-4; d_gene: TRBD1
CDR3nt: TGTGCCAGCAGAAACCAGGGCTCTGGAAACACCATATATTTT; CDR3aa: CASRNQGSGNTIYF; abundance: .; v_gene: TRBV28; j_gene: TRBJ1-3; d_gene: .
CDR3nt: TGTGCCAGCAGCCCCAACGGGTACGGAAATTCACCCCTCCACTTT; CDR3aa: CASSPNGYGNSPLHF; abundance: few; v_gene: TRBV7-9; j_gene: TRBJ1-6; d_gene: .
CDR3nt: TGTGCCAGCAGCATCGGACAGGGCCCCCTATATGGCTACACCTTC; CDR3aa: CASSIGQGPLYGYTF; abundance: .; v_gene: TRBV28; j_gene: TRBJ1-2; d_gene: TRBD1
CDR3nt: TGTGCCAGCAGCGTAGGGGGACACCTAGAATTCCAGAATGAGCAGTTCTTC; CDR3aa: CASSVGGHLEFQNEQFF; abundance: .; v_gene: TRBV9; j_gene: TRBJ2-1; d_gene: .
CDR3nt: TGTGCCAGCAGTCGTTCAGGGGGAAACACTGAAGCTTTCTTT; CDR3aa: CASSRSGGNTEAFF; abundance: once; v_gene: TRBV28; j_gene: TRBJ1-1; d_gene: TRBD1
CDR3nt: TGCAGCGTTGAGTCTAGCGGAACTTTCACAGATACGCAGTATTTT; CDR3aa: CSVESSGTFTDTQYF; abundance: .; v_gene: TRBV29-1; j_gene: TRBJ2-3; d_gene: TRBD2
CDR3nt: TGTGCCAGCAGCCCCCGAGGTTTCACTGAAGCTTTCTTT; CDR3aa: CASSPRGFTEAFF; abundance: .; v_gene: TRBV11-1; j_gene: TRBJ1-1; d_gene: .
CDR3nt: TGTGCCAGCAGCCGCCGGGGCGCGGGAGGGTTCTACGAGCAGTACTTC; CDR3aa: CASSRRGAGGFYEQYF; abundance: .; v_gene: TRBV5-4; j_gene: TRBJ2-7; d_gene: TRBD2
CDR3nt: TGTGCCAGCAGCAAAGTGGGAAGCGGGAGGGCCGTTGAGCAGTTCTTC; CDR3aa: CASSKVGSGRAVEQFF; abundance: .; v_gene: TRBV21-1; j_gene: TRBJ2-1; d_gene: .
CDR3nt: TGCAGCGTTGAACCCGGGACACAAAACACAAACATTCAGTACTTC; CDR3aa: CSVEPGTQNTNIQYF; abundance: .; v_gene: TRBV29-1; j_gene: TRBJ2-4; d_gene: .
CDR3nt: TGTGCCAGTAGTTGGGGGGGGAACACTGAAGCTTTCTTT; CDR3aa: CASSWGGNTEAFF; abundance: .; v_gene: TRBV19; j_gene: TRBJ1-1; d_gene: .
CDR3nt: TGTGCCAGCAGCTTACCGTCAGGGGACAATGAGCAGTTCTTC; CDR3aa: CASSLPSGDNEQFF; abundance: .; v_gene: TRBV7-2; j_gene: TRBJ2-1; d_gene: .
CDR3nt: TGTGCTAGTATGGTTGTCAGGGGCAAAGACACTGAAGCTTTCTTT; CDR3aa: CASMVVRGKDTEAFF; abundance: few; v_gene: TRBV12-5; j_gene: TRBJ1-1; d_gene: .
CDR3nt: TGTGCCAGCAGCCAACTAGGTTTCGCCGGGGAGCTGTTTTTT; CDR3aa: CASSQLGFAGELFF; abundance: once; v_gene: TRBV11-2; j_gene: TRBJ2-2; d_gene: .
CDR3nt: TGCGCCAGCAGCTTGGTGGGACAGGGGTATGGAAACACCATATATTTT; CDR3aa: CASSLVGQGYGNTIYF; abundance: .; v_gene: TRBV5-1; j_gene: TRBJ1-3; d_gene: TRBD1
CDR3nt: TGTGCCACCTGGCGGGGCCAGGGCTACACCTTC; CDR3aa: CATWRGQGYTF; abundance: .; v_gene: TRBV28; j_gene: TRBJ1-2; d_gene: .